This TCR beta chain was captured by sequencing in a study of tumor and adjacent non-tumor tissue in lung cancer. Overall study: Histology: about a dozen adenocarcinoma, 2 squamous cell carcinoma, 1 small cell lung cancer.

The table lists this clonotype with many counts. No cell sorting was done before RNA was extracted from the tissue. Three rounds of nested PCR, following a modified ARM-PCR protocol, produced the TCRbeta library. TCRdb recomputed calls from the multiplex PCR reads with MiXCR, one row per CDR3 protein. There are 110,000 or so distinct CDR3 sequences in the sample; about 75% occur only once, and 30% to 45% lies in the top ten. This CDR3 is built from 14 residues. From germline, CDR1 is MNHEY and CDR2 SVGAGI. V shed 6 bases and J 2 bases; nucleotides not matched to a gene: 7. This chain connects TRBV6-5 to TRBJ2-7, with 7 bases that match TRBD2. What was sequenced was lung tumor tissue. This receptor was identified in a woman aged 55-69 years with non-small cell lung cancer. DNA for the CDR3: TGTGCCAGCAGCCCCAGGCGGGGGACCTACGAGCAGTACTTC. This gives the protein CASSPRRGTYEQYF.